This T cell receptor beta chain was profiled in a study of blood T cells in healthy people across ages. Trimming pared 0 bases from V and 2 bases from J, leaving 14 bases between. This CDR3 spans 17 amino acids. Germline-derived CDR1 and CDR2 are LGHNA and YSLEER. Combining a sample-barcoded 5' primer with a J-beta primer mix, a second PCR ran for roughly 7 to 12 cycles. A single record per CDR3 protein comes from TCRdb applying MiXCR to the 5' RACE reads. Here the sample spans 700,000 to 800,000 distinct CDR3 sequences, 43% being singletons. This sequence was found in a woman aged 60-75 years in good health. V is TRBV4-3 and J is TRBJ2-1, with a weak D call TRBD2 (6 bases). The source material was blood. As DNA, the CDR3 is TGCGCCAGCAGCCAAGATGTGGGGGGAGTCCCCTACAATGAGCAGTTCTTC. Amino acids: CASSQDVGGVPYNEQFF.